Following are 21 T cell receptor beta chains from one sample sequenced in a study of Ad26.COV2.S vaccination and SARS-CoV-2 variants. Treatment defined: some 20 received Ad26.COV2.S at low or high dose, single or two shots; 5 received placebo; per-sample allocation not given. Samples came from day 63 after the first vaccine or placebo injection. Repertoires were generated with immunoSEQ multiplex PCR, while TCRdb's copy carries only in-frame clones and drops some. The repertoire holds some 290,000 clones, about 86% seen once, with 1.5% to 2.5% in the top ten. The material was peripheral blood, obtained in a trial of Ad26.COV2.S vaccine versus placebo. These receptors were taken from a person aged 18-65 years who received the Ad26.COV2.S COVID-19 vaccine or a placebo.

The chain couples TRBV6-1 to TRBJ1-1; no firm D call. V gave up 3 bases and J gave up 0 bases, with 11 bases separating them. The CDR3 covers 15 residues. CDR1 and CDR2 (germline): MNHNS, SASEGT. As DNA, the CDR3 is TGTGCCAGCAGTGAGCGATTAGGGATGAACACTGAAGCTTTCTTT. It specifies CASSERLGMNTEAFF.

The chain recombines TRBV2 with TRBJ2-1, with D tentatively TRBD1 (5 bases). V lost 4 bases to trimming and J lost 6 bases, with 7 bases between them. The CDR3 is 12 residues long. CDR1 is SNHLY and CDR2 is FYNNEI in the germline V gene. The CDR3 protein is CASSADSNEQFF. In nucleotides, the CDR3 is TGTGCCAGCAGTGCTGACAGCAATGAGCAGTTCTTC.

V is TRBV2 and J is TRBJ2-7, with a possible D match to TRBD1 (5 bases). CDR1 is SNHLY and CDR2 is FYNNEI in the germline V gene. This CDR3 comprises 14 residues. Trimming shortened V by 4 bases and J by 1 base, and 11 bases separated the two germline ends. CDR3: CASSASGQSYEQYF. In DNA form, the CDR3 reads TGTGCCAGCAGTGCGTCCGGACAATCCTACGAGCAGTACTTC.

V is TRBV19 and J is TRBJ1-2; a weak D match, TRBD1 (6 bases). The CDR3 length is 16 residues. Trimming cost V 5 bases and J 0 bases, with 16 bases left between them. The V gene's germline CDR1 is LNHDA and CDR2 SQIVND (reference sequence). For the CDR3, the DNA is TGTGCCAGTAGTCCCTTACAGGGAGAGGCTAACTATGGCTACACCTTC. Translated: CASSPLQGEANYGYTF.

CDR3 amino acids: CASSLFGDEQYF. The CDR3 DNA sequence: TGCGCCAGCAGCTTGTTCGGGGACGAGCAGTACTTC. The chain is built from TRBV5-1 and TRBJ2-7, with a weak D call TRBD2 (5 bases). The CDR3 length is 12 residues. V dropped 1 base and J dropped 5 bases, with 7 bases sitting between them. Per the germline V gene, CDR1 is SGHRS and CDR2 is YFSETQ.

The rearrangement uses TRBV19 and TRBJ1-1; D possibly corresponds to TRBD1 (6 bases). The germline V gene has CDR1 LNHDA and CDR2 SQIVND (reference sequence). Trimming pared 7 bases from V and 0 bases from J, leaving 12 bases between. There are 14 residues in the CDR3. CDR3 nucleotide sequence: TGTGCCAGTATCCCGACAGGAATGAACACTGAAGCTTTCTTT. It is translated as CASIPTGMNTEAFF.

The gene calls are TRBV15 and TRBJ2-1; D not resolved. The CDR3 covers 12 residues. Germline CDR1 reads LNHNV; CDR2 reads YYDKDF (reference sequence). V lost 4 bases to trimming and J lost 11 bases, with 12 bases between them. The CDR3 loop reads CATSTLGFQQFF. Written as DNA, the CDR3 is TGTGCCACCAGCACCTTGGGGTTTCAGCAGTTCTTC.

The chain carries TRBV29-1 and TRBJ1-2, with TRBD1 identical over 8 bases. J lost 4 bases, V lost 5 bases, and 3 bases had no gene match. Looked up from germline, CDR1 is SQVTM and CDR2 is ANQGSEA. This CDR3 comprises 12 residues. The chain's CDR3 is CSVNTGGYGYTF. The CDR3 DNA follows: TGCAGCGTTAATACAGGGGGCTATGGCTACACCTTC.

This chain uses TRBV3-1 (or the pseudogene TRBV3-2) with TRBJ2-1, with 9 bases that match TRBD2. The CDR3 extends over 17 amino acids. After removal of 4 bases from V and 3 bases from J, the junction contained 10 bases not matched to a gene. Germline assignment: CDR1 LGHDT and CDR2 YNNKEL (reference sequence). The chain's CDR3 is CASSLLIAGDLYNEQFF. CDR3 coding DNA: TGTGCCAGCAGCCTATTGATAGCGGGGGATCTCTACAATGAGCAGTTCTTC.

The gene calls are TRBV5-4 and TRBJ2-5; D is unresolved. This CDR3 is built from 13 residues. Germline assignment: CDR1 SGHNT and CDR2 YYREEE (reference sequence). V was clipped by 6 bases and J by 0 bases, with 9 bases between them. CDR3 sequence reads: CASKTNNQETQYF. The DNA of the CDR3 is TGTGCCAGCAAGACGAACAACCAAGAGACCCAGTACTTC.

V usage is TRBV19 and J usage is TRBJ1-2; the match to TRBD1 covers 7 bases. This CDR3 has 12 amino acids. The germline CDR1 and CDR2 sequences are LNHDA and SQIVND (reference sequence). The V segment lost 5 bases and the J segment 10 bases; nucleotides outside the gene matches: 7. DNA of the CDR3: TGTGCCAGTAGTCCCGGACAGGTCCTCTACACCTTC. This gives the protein CASSPGQVLYTF.

The CDR3 nucleotides are TGTGCCAGCAGTAGGACCGGGACAGGGAACACTGAAGCTTTCTTT. Translation: CASSRTGTGNTEAFF. The chain combines TRBV6-2 or TRBV6-3 with TRBJ1-1, with TRBD1 matching 8 bases. Germline CDR1 is MNHEY and CDR2 is SVGEGT. V dropped 5 bases and J dropped 1; count of bases not matched to a gene: 6. The CDR3 runs to 15 residues.

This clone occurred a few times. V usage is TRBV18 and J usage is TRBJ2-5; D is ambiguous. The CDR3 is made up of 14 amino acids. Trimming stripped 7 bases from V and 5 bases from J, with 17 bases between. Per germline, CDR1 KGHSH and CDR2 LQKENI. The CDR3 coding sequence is TGTGCCAGCTTACGACTCCTGGACGGGGAGACCCAGTACTTC. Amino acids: CASLRLLDGETQYF.

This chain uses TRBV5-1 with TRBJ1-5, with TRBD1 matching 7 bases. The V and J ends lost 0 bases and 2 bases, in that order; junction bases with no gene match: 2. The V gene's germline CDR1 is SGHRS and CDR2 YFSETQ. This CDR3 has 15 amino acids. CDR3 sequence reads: CASSLEGGGNQPQHF. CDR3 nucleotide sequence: TGCGCCAGCAGCTTGGAAGGGGGCGGCAATCAGCCCCAGCATTTT.

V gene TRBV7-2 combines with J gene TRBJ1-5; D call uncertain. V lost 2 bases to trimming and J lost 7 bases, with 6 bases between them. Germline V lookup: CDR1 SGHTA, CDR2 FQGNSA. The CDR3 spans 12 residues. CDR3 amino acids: CASSLYRQPQHF. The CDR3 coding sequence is TGTGCCAGCAGCTTATATAGGCAGCCCCAGCATTTT.

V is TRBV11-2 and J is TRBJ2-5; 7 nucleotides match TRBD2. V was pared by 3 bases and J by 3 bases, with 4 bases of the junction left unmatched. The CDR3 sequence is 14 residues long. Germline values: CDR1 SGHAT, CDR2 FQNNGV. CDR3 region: CASSLSGEKETQYF. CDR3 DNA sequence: TGTGCCAGCAGCTTGAGCGGGGAGAAAGAGACCCAGTACTTC.

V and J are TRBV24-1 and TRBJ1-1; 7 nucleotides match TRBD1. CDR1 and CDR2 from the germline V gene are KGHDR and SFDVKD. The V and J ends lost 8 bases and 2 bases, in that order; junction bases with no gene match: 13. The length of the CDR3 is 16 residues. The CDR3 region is CATTPRAQGGNTEAFF. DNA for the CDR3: TGTGCCACCACGCCCCGGGCACAAGGGGGCAACACTGAAGCTTTCTTT.

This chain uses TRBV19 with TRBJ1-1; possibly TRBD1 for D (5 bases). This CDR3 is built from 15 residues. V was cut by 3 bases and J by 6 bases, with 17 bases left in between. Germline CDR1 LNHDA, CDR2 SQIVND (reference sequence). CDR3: CASSIGAERSSEAFF. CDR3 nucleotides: TGTGCCAGTAGTATCGGGGCGGAGAGGAGCTCTGAAGCTTTCTTT.

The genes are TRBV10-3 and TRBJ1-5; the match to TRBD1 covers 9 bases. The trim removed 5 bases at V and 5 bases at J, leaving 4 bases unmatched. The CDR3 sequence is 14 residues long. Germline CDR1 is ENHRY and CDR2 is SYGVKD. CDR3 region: CAISRDREYQPQHF. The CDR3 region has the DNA TGTGCCATCAGTAGGGACAGGGAGTATCAGCCCCAGCATTTT.

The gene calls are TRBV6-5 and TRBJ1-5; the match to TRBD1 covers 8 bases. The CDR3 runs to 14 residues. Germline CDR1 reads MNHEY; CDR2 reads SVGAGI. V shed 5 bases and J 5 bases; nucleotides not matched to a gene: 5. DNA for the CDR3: TGTGCCAGCAGTCTATCGACAGGGGATCAGCCCCAGCATTTT. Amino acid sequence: CASSLSTGDQPQHF.

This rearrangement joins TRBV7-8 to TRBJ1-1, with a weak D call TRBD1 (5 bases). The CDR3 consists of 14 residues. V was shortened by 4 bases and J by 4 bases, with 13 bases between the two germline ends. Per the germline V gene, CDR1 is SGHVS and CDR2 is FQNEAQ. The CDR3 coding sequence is TGTGCCAGCAGCTACGGGGGGTGGGTCACTGAAGCTTTCTTT. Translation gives CASSYGGWVTEAFF. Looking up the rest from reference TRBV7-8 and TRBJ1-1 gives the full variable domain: GAGVSQSPRYKVAKRGQDVALRCDPISGHVSLFWYQQALGQGPEFLTYFQNEAQLDKSGLPSDRFFAERPEGSVSTLKIQRTQQEDSAVYLCASSYGGWVTEAFFGQGTRLTVV.